The present T cell receptor beta chain was sequenced within a study of metastatic and nonmetastatic thyroid tumors. Study as a whole: Repertoires of blood and of tissue (tumor or nodule) from malignant and benign thyroid patients were compared.

Trimming cost V 5 bases and J 8 bases, with 21 bases left between them. Germline V gene sequence: CDR1 LNHDA, CDR2 SQIVND (reference sequence). CDR3 size: 15 residues. Patients were all untreated before their thyroid surgery. TCRdb re-called the PCR reads with MiXCR. The data contain tens of thousands of clones, about 20% of them singletons. Study observations and caveats: Benign nodules were reported to have significantly lower TCR beta diversity than malignant thyroid tumors, in blood and tumor.

A few counts support this clone. Its antigen is as yet unknown. The source of this sequence is a female donor with papillary thyroid cancer or a benign thyroid nodule (not recorded which). Some clones in this sample may be carry-over from other donors' samples. The gene calls are TRBV19 and TRBJ1-2; a weak D match, TRBD1 (6 bases). The sample comprised blood. The CDR3 sequence: CASSPGTRERGGYTF. CDR3 DNA sequence: TGTGCCAGTAGTCCCGGGACAAGAGAGCGAGGAGGCTACACCTTC.